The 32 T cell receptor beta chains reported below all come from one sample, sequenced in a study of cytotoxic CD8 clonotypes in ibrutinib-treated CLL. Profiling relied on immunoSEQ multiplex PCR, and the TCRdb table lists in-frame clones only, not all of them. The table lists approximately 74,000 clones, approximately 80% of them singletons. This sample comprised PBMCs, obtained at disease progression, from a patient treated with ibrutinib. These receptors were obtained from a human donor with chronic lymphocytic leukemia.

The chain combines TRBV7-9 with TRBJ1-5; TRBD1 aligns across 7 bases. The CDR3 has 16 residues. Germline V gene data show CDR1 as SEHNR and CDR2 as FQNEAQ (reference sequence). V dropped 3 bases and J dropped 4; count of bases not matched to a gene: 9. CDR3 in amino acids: CASSLGADRLNQPQHF. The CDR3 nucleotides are TGTGCCAGCAGCTTGGGGGCGGACAGGCTAAATCAGCCCCAGCATTTT.

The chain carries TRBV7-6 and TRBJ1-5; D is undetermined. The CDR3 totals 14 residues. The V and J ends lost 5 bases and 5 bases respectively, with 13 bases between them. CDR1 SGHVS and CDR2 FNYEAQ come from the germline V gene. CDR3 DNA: TGTGCCAGCAGCAATCCGGGGTTCGATCAGCCCCAGCATTTT. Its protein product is CASSNPGFDQPQHF.

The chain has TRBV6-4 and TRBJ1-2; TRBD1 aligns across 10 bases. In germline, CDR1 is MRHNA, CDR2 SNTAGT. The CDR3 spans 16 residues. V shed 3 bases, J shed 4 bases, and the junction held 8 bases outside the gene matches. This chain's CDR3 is CASSEVPGQGSYGYTF. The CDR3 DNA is TGTGCCAGCAGTGAAGTCCCGGGACAGGGGAGCTATGGCTACACCTTC.

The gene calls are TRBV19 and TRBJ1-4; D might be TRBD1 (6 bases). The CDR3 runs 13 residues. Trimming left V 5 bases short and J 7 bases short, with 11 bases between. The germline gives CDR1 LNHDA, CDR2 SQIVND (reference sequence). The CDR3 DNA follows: TGTGCCAGTAGTCAGGGGTGGCGTGAAAAACTGTTTTTT. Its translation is CASSQGWREKLFF.

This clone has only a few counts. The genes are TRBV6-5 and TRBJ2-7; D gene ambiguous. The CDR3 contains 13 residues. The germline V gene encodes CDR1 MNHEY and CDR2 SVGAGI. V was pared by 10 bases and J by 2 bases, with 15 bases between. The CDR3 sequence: CAITDGTTYEQYF. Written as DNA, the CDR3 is TGTGCCATCACCGACGGAACGACCTACGAGCAGTACTTC.

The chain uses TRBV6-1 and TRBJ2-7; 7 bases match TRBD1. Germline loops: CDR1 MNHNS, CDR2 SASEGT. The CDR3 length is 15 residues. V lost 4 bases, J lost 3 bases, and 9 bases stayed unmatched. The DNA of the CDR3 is TGTGCCAGCAGTGTCGAGTCAGGGGGATACTACGAGCAGTACTTC. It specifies CASSVESGGYYEQYF.

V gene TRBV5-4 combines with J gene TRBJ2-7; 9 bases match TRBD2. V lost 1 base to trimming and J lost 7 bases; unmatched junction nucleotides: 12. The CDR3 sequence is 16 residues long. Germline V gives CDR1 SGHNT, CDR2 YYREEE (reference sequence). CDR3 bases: TGTGCCAGCAGCTTGCCCCCGACTAGCGGCACTTCGGAGCAGTACTTC. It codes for CASSLPPTSGTSEQYF.

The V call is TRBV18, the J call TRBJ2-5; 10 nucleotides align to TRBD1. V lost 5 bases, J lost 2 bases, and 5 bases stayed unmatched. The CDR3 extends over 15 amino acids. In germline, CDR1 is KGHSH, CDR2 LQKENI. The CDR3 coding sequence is TGTGCCAGCTCAGAGACAGGGGGCCGACAAGAGACCCAGTACTTC. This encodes CASSETGGRQETQYF.

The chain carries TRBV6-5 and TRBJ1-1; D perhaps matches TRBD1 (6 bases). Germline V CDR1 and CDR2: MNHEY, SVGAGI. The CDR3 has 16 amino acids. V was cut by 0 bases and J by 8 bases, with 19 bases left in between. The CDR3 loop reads CASSYSGSGGPGEAFF. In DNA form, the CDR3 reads TGTGCCAGCAGTTACTCGGGTTCCGGGGGCCCGGGCGAAGCTTTCTTT.

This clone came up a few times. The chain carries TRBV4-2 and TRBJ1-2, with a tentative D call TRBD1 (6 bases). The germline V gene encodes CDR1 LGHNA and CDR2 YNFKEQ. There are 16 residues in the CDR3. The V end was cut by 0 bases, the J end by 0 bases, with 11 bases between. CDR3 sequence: CASSQEGGRPNYGYTF. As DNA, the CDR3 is TGTGCCAGCAGCCAAGAGGGGGGCAGACCTAACTATGGCTACACCTTC.

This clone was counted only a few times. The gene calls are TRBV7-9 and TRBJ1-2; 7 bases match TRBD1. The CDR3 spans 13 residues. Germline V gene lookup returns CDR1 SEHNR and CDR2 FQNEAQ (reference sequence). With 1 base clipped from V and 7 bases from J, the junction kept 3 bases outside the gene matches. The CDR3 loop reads CASSLGDRPGYTF. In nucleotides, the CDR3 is TGTGCCAGCAGCTTAGGGGACAGACCTGGCTACACCTTC.

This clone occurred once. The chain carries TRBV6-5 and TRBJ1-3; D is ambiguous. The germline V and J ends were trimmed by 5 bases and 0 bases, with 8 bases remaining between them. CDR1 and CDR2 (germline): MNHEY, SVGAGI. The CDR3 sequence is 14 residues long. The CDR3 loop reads CASSRRNSGNTIYF. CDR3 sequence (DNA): TGTGCCAGCAGTCGTCGGAACTCTGGAAACACCATATATTTT.

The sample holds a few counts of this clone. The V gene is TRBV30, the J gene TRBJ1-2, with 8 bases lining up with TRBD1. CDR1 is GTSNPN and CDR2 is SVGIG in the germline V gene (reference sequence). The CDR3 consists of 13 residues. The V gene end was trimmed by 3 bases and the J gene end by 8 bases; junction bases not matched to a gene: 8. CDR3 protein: CAWRYRGFTGYTF. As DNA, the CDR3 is TGTGCCTGGAGATACAGGGGGTTTACAGGCTACACCTTC. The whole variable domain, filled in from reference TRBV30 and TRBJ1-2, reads SQTIHQWPATLVQPVGSPLSLECTVEGTSNPNLYWYRQAAGRGLQLLFYSVGIGQISSEVPQNLSASRPQDRQFILSSKKLLLSDSGFYLCAWRYRGFTGYTFGSGTRLTVV.

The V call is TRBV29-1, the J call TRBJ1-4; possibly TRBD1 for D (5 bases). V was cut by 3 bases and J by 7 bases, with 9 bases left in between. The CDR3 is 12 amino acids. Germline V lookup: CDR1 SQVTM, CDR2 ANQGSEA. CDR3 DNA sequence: TGCAGCGTTGAGGGGGAGCCTGAAAAACTGTTTTTT. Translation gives CSVEGEPEKLFF.

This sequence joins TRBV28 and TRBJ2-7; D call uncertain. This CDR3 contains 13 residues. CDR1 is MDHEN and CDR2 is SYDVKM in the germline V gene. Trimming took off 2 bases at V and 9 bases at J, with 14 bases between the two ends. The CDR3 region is CASSLDWLLGQYF. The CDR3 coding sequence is TGTGCCAGCAGTTTAGACTGGCTTTTGGGGCAGTACTTC.

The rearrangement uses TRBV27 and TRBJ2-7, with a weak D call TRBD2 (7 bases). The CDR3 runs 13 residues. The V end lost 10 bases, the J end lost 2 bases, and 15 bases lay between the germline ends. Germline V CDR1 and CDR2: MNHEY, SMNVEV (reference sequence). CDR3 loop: CATTRGGTYEQYF. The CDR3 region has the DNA TGTGCCACCACTAGGGGGGGCACCTACGAGCAGTACTTC.

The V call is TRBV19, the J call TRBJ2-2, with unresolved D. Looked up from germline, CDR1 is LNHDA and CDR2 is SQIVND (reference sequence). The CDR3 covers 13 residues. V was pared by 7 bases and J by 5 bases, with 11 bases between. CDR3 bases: TGTGCCAGTAAAGAGCGCCCAACCGGGGAGCTGTTTTTT. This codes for CASKERPTGELFF. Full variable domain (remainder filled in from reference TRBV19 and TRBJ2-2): DGGITQSPKYLFRKEGQNVTLSCEQNLNHDAMYWYRQDPGQGLRLIYYSQIVNDFQKGDIAEGYSVSREKKESFPLTVTSAQKNPTAFYLCASKERPTGELFFGEGSRLTVL.

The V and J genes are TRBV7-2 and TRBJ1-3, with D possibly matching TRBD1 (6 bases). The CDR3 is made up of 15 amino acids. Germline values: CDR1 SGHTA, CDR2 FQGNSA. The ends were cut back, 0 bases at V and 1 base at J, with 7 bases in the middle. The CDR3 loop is CASSLATGSGNTIYF. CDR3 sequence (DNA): TGTGCCAGCAGCTTAGCGACAGGTTCTGGAAACACCATATATTTT.

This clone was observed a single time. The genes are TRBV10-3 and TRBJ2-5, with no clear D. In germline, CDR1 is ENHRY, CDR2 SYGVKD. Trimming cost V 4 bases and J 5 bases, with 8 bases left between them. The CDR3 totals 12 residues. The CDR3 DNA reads TGTGCCATCAGTGTGTCGACCGAGACCCAGTACTTC. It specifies CAISVSTETQYF.

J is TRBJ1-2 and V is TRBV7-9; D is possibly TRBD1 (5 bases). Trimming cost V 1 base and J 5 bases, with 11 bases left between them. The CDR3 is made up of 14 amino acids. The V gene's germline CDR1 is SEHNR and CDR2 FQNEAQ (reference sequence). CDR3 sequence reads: CASSLGGGDYGYTF. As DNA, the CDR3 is TGTGCCAGCAGCTTAGGCGGAGGGGATTATGGCTACACCTTC.

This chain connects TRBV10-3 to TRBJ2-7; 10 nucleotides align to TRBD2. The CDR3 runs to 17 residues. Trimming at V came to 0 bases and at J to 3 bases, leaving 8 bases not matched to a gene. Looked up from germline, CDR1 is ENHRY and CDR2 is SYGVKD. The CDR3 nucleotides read TGTGCCATCAGTGAGTCTTGGGGACTAGCGCTTCTCTACGAGCAGTACTTC. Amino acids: CAISESWGLALLYEQYF.

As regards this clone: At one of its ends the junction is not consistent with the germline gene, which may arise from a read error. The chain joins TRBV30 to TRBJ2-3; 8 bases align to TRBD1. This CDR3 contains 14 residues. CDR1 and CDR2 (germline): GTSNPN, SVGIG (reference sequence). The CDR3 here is CAGRSRGHLDTQYF. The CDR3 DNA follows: TGTGCCGGGAGGTCCAGGGGGCATTTAGATACGCAGTATTTT.

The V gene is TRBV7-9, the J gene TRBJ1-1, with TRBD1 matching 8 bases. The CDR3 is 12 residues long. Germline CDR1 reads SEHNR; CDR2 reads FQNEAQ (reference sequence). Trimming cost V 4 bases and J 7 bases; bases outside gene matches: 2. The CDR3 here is CASSSDRGEAFF. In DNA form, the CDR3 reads TGTGCCAGCAGCTCAGACAGGGGTGAAGCTTTCTTT. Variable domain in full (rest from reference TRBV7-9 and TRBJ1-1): DTGVSQNPRHKITKRGQNVTFRCDPISEHNRLYWYRQTLGQGPEFLTYFQNEAQLEKSRLLSDRFSAERPKGSFSTLEIQRTEQGDSAMYLCASSSDRGEAFFGQGTRLTVV.

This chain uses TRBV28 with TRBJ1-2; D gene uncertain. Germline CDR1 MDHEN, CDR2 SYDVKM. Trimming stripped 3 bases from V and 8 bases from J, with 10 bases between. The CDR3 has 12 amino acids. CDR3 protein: CASSFGLIGYTF. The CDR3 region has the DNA TGTGCCAGCAGTTTTGGACTGATCGGCTACACCTTC.

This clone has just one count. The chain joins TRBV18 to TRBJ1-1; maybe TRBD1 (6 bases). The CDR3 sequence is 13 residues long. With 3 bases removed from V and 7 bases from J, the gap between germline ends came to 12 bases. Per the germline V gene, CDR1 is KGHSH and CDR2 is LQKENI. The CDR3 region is CASSPLGGDEAFF. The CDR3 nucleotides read TGTGCCAGCTCACCTTTAGGGGGGGATGAAGCTTTCTTT.

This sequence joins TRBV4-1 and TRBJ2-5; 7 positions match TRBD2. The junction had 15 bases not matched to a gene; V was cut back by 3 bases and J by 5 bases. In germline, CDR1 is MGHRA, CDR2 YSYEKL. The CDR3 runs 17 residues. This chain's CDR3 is CASSQMGTTSVGETQYF. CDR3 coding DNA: TGCGCCAGCAGCCAGATGGGAACCACTAGCGTAGGGGAGACCCAGTACTTC.

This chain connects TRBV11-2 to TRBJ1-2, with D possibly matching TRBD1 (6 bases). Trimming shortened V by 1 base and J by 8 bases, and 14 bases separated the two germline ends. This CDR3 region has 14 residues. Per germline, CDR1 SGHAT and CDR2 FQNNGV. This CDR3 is CASSLVVRGGGYTF. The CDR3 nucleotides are TGTGCCAGCAGCTTAGTGGTCAGGGGTGGAGGCTACACCTTC.

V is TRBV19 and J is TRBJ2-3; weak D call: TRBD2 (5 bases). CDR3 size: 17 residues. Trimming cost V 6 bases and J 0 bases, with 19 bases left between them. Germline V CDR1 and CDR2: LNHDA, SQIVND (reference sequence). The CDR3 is CASRTFWSGLSTDTQYF. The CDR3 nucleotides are TGTGCCAGTAGGACCTTTTGGAGCGGACTTAGCACAGATACGCAGTATTTT.

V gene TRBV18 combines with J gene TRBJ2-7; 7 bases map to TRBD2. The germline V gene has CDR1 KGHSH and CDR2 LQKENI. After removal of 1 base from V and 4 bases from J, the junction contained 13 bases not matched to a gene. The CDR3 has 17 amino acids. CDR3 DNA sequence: TGTGCCAGCTCACCACTAATGGCCGCGGGAGTGGTTTACGAGCAGTACTTC. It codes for CASSPLMAAGVVYEQYF.

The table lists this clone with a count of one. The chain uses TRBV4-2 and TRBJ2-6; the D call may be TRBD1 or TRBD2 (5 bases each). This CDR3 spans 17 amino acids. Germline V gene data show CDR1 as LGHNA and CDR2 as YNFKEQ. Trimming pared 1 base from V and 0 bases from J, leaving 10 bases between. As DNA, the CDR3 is TGTGCCAGCAGCCAAGCAGGGACCGTCTCTGGGGCCAACGTCCTGACTTTC. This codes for CASSQAGTVSGANVLTF.

CDR3 coding DNA: TGTGCCAGCAGCTTGTTGAGCGGGGGGTCGAATGAGCAGTTCTTC. It codes for CASSLLSGGSNEQFF. The chain couples TRBV7-2 to TRBJ2-1; 9 positions agree with TRBD2. CDR3 length: 15 residues. The junction had 7 bases not matched to a gene; V was cut back by 3 bases and J by 7 bases. Looked up from germline, CDR1 is SGHTA and CDR2 is FQGNSA.

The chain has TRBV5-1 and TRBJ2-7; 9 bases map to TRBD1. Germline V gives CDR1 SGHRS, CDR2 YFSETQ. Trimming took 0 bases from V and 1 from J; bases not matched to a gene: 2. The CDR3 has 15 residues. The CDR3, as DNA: TGCGCCAGCAGCTTGGTGGGGACAGGGTCCTACGAGCAGTACTTC. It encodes CASSLVGTGSYEQYF.